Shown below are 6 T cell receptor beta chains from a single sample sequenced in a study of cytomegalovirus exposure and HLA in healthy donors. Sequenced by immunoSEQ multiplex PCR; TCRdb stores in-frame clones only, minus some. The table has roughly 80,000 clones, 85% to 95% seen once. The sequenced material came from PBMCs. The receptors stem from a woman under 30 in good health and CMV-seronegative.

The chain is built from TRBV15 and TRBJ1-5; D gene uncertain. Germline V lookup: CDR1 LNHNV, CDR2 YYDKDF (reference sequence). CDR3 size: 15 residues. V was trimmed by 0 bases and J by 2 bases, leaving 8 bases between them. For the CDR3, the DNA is TGTGCCACCAGCAGAGATATCGGAGGCAATCAGCCCCAGCATTTT. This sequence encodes CATSRDIGGNQPQHF.

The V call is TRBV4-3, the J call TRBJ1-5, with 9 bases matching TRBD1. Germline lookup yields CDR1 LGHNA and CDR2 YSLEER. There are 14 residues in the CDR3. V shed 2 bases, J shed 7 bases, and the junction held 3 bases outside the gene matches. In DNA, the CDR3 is TGCGCCAGCAGCCAACGACAGGGGGGGCAGCCCCAGCATTTT. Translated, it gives CASSQRQGGQPQHF.

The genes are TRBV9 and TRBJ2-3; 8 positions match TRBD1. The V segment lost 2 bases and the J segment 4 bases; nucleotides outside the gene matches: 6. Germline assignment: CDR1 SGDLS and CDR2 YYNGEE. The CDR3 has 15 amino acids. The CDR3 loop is CASSVGQGMADTQYF. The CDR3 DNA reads TGTGCCAGCAGCGTCGGACAGGGAATGGCAGATACGCAGTATTTT.

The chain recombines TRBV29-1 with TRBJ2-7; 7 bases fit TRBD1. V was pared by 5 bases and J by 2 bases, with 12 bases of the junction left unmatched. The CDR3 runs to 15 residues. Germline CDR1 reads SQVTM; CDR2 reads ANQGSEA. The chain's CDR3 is CSVRLETGFAYEQYF. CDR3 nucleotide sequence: TGCAGCGTTCGGCTAGAGACAGGGTTCGCCTACGAGCAGTACTTC.

In DNA, the CDR3 is TGTGCCAGCAGTGAAAGAGGGACAGGGGGTTTCCAGCCCCAGCATTTT. It specifies CASSERGTGGFQPQHF. The genes are TRBV6-1 and TRBJ1-5, with TRBD1 identical over 11 bases. This CDR3 has 16 residues. Germline assignment: CDR1 MNHNS and CDR2 SASEGT. Unmatched junction bases numbered 7, after V lost 2 bases and J lost 7 bases.

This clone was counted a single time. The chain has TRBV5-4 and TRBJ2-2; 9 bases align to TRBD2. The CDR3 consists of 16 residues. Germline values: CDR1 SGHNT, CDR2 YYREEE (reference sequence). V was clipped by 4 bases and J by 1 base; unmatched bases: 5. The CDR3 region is CASSPSSGMNTGELFF. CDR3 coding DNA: TGTGCCAGCAGCCCCTCTAGCGGGATGAACACCGGGGAGCTGTTTTTT.